These 18 T cell receptor beta chains were all obtained from the same sample, sequenced in a study of yellow fever vaccine responses in identical twins. TCRdb reanalysed the RT-PCR reads using MiXCR and keeps one entry per CDR3 protein. The sample holds a few thousand distinct CDR3 sequences, roughly 67% seen once. The sequenced sample was T cells from blood (PBMCs), unsorted or a sorted subset (not recorded which), obtained before or after yellow fever vaccination (not recorded which). These TCRs come from a woman aged 18-29 years who received the yellow fever vaccine.

The chain joins TRBV7-9 to TRBJ1-4; D is unresolved. The CDR3 totals 15 residues. Germline assignment: CDR1 SEHNR and CDR2 FQNEAQ (reference sequence). V lost 5 bases and J lost 0, with 10 bases in between. In DNA form, the CDR3 reads TGTGCCAGCAGCCGGCCGAATGCAACTAATGAAAAACTGTTTTTT. Protein: CASSRPNATNEKLFF. Full variable domain (remainder filled in from reference TRBV7-9 and TRBJ1-4): DTGVSQNPRHKITKRGQNVTFRCDPISEHNRLYWYRQTLGQGPEFLTYFQNEAQLEKSRLLSDRFSAERPKGSFSTLEIQRTEQGDSAMYLCASSRPNATNEKLFFGSGTQLSVL.

This clonotype occurred a few times. V usage is TRBV10-1 and J usage is TRBJ2-3; D perhaps matches TRBD2 (6 bases). The CDR3 loop spans 17 amino acids. Germline V gene sequence: CDR1 WNHNN, CDR2 SYGVQD (reference sequence). Trimming removed 5 bases at V and 1 base at J, with 19 bases between. CDR3 coding DNA: TGCGCCAGCAGTACGTCCTACCCGGGGGACGGCACAGATACGCAGTATTTT. Translated: CASSTSYPGDGTDTQYF.

This chain's CDR3 is CASSPILAVTDTQYF. Here the CDR3 DNA reads TGTGCCAGCAGCCCAATACTAGCGGTCACAGATACGCAGTATTTT. The chain has TRBV11-3 and TRBJ2-3; 8 bases match TRBD2. Losses at the gene ends were 5 bases for V and 2 bases for J; bases not matched to a gene: 6. CDR1 SGHNT and CDR2 YENEEA come from the germline V gene. The CDR3 totals 15 residues.

The chain has TRBV5-6 and TRBJ2-7, with 10 bases aligning to TRBD2. Germline CDR1 is SGHDT and CDR2 is YYEEEE. The CDR3 is 18 residues long. J lost 0 bases, V lost 2 bases, and 11 bases had no gene match. The CDR3 DNA sequence: TGTGCCAGCAGCTTCGGTCTAGCGGGAGATGAAACCTCCTACGAGCAGTACTTC. Protein product: CASSFGLAGDETSYEQYF.

This chain joins TRBV4-1 and TRBJ2-7, with 11 nucleotides matching TRBD2. CDR3 length: 16 residues. Trimming took 2 bases from V and 2 from J; bases not matched to a gene: 5. Germline V gene sequence: CDR1 MGHRA, CDR2 YSYEKL. CDR3 residues: CASSQLTSGETYEQYF. CDR3 sequence (DNA): TGCGCCAGCAGCCAACTGACTAGCGGGGAGACCTACGAGCAGTACTTC.

The chain couples TRBV5-1 to TRBJ2-7; tentatively, D is TRBD2 (6 bases). The V gene lost 3 bases and the J gene lost 2 bases, with 12 bases spanning the gap. The CDR3 is made up of 14 amino acids. Germline CDR1 is SGHRS and CDR2 is YFSETQ. CDR3: CASSSGGAAYEQYF. DNA for the CDR3: TGCGCCAGCAGCTCCGGGGGTGCGGCCTACGAGCAGTACTTC.

The table lists this clonotype with a few counts. This sequence joins TRBV4-1 and TRBJ1-5; perhaps TRBD1 as D (6 bases). Trimming cost V 4 bases and J 4 bases, with 14 bases left between them. The length of the CDR3 is 15 residues. Per the germline V gene, CDR1 is MGHRA and CDR2 is YSYEKL. The CDR3 loop is CASSPLRGSNQPQHF. The DNA of the CDR3 is TGCGCCAGCAGCCCCCTCAGGGGATCTAATCAGCCCCAGCATTTT.

The chain joins TRBV12-3 or TRBV12-4 to TRBJ2-7, with D perhaps matching TRBD2 (6 bases). CDR3 size: 16 residues. V dropped 7 bases and J dropped 3 bases, with 22 bases sitting between them. CDR3 in DNA: TGTGCCAGCATTCACGTGAGGGAGGCAGCGGTCTACGAGCAGTACTTC. Translated, it gives CASIHVREAAVYEQYF.

The chain is built from TRBV29-1 and TRBJ2-7; maybe TRBD1 (5 bases). V gave up 7 bases and J gave up 0 bases, with 16 bases separating them. Germline lookup yields CDR1 SQVTM and CDR2 ANQGSEA. The CDR3 runs to 14 residues. CDR3 sequence (DNA): TGCAGCGGAGCGTGGGGCCAGAACTCCTACGAGCAGTACTTC. Encoded protein: CSGAWGQNSYEQYF.

The chain combines TRBV11-3 with TRBJ1-5, with unresolved D. CDR3 length: 13 residues. Trimming pared 3 bases from V and 1 base from J, leaving 4 bases between. Germline V lookup: CDR1 SGHNT, CDR2 YENEEA. CDR3 DNA sequence: TGTGCCAGCAGCTTCAGGAGCAATCAGCCCCAGCATTTT. As protein: CASSFRSNQPQHF.

This clonotype showed up just a few times. The chain combines TRBV13 with TRBJ2-3; 7 nucleotides agree with TRBD2. V gave up 5 bases and J gave up 2 bases; unmatched junction bases: 7. The CDR3 has 15 residues. The germline V gene encodes CDR1 PRHDT and CDR2 FYEKMQ (reference sequence). The CDR3 reads CASSATSTHTDTQYF. The DNA of the CDR3 is TGTGCCAGCAGCGCGACTAGCACCCACACAGATACGCAGTATTTT.

The rearrangement links TRBV4-1 to TRBJ1-5, with D possibly matching TRBD1 (5 bases). Per germline, CDR1 MGHRA and CDR2 YSYEKL. The germline V and J ends were trimmed by 0 bases and 11 bases, with 14 bases remaining between them. The CDR3 is 14 residues long. As DNA, the CDR3 is TGCGCCAGCAGCCAAGAGACGGGACTTTGGTCCCAGCATTTT. Protein: CASSQETGLWSQHF.

The chain couples TRBV7-9 to TRBJ1-3; possible D gene TRBD1, 6 bases. The CDR3 loop spans 17 amino acids. V lost 8 bases and J 4 bases, leaving 24 bases between the germline ends. Germline CDR1 SEHNR, CDR2 FQNEAQ (reference sequence). CDR3 bases: TGTGCCAGCGCCTTAAATACAGGGTCTTGGACCGGAAACACCATATATTTT. Its translation: CASALNTGSWTGNTIYF.

The chain employs TRBV18 and TRBJ2-7; D gene ambiguous. V lost 6 bases and J lost 3, with 9 bases in between. Germline V gene lookup returns CDR1 KGHSH and CDR2 LQKENI. The length of the CDR3 is 12 residues. CDR3 loop: CASSSLDYEQYF. The DNA of the CDR3 is TGTGCCAGCTCCTCTCTCGACTACGAGCAGTACTTC.

This clonotype came up a few times. V usage is TRBV6-5 and J usage is TRBJ1-2; the D is unclear. This CDR3 is built from 15 residues. V lost 0 bases and J lost 4, with 12 bases in between. CDR1 and CDR2 from the germline V gene are MNHEY and SVGAGI. CDR3 DNA sequence: TGTGCCAGCAGTTACTCGATTCCGGCAGTCTATGGCTACACCTTC. Amino acids: CASSYSIPAVYGYTF.

The J gene is TRBJ2-1, the V gene TRBV4-3; 15 nucleotides match TRBD2. The germline V gene encodes CDR1 LGHNA and CDR2 YSLEER. The CDR3 is 15 residues long. J gave up 7 bases and V 3 bases, and 1 base lay outside the gene matches. The CDR3 nucleotides read TGCGCCAGCAGCCAGGGGACTAGCGGGAGGAATGAGCAGTTCTTC. This codes for CASSQGTSGRNEQFF.

The gene calls are TRBV7-9 and TRBJ2-2; a weak D match, TRBD1 (6 bases). This CDR3 region has 14 residues. CDR1 and CDR2 from the germline V gene are SEHNR and FQNEAQ (reference sequence). V was pared by 7 bases and J by 7 bases, with 16 bases between. The CDR3: CASTAAGAYGELFF. In DNA, the CDR3 is TGTGCCAGCACCGCGGCAGGGGCTTACGGGGAGCTGTTTTTT.

The genes are TRBV23-1 and TRBJ2-7; D unresolved. TRBV23-1 is sorted into the ORF group, with uncertain function. The V and J ends lost 3 bases and 3 bases respectively, with 12 bases between them. This CDR3 has 14 amino acids. CDR3 in amino acids: CASSHLGWGYEQYF. The CDR3 nucleotides are TGCGCCAGCAGTCACCTGGGATGGGGCTACGAGCAGTACTTC.